This TCR beta chain was sequenced in a study of blood T cell repertoires in COVID-19. At the level of the study: Samples representing acute and convalescent COVID-19 were sourced from the United States, Italy and Spain. The cDNA or gDNA used as material had been derived from T cells, B-cell-depleted T cells, or PBMCs.

Per the authors' pipeline: Cell counts per sample came from amplifying reference gene primers. Data came from immunoSEQ multiplex PCR; TCRdb stores just in-frame clones and leaves some out. V, J and clone size were drawn from that table, and D and trimming were deduced from the DNA. The table shows 180,000 or so clones, with about 88% occurring only once. The CDR3 runs to 14 residues. V was trimmed by 3 bases and J by 7 bases, leaving 15 bases between them. CDR1 is LNHNV, CDR2 YYDKDF, per germline (reference sequence). The sample taken for sequencing was peripheral blood. V and J are TRBV15 and TRBJ1-2; perhaps TRBD1 as D (6 bases). The TCR was taken from a woman aged 80 or over with acute or convalescent COVID-19. DNA for the CDR3: TGTGCCACCAGCAGGGGGGGGCCCTGGGGTGGCTACACCTTC. Translation gives CATSRGGPWGGYTF. Complete variable domain (other parts from reference TRBV15 and TRBJ1-2): DAMVIQNPRYQVTQFGKPVTLSCSQTLNHNVMYWYQQKSSQAPKLLFHYYDKDFNNEADTPDNFQSRRPNTSFCFLDIRSPGLGDTAMYLCATSRGGPWGGYTFGSGTRLTVV.